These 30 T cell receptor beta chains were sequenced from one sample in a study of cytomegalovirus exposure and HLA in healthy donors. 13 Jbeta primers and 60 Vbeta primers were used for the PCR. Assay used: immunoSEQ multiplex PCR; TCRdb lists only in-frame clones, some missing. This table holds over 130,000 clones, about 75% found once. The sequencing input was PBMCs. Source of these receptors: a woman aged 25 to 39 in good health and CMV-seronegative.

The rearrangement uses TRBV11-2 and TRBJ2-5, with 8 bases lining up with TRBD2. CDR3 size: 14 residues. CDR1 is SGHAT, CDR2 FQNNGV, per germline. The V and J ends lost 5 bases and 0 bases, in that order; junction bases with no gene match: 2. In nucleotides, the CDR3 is TGTGCCAGCAGCCGTAGCGGGAACCAAGAGACCCAGTACTTC. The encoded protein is CASSRSGNQETQYF.

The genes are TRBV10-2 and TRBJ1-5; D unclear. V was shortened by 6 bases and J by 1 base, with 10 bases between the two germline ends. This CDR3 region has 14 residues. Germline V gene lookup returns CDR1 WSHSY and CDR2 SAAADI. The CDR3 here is CASSGSSSNQPQHF. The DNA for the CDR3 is TGCGCCAGCAGCGGGTCAAGCAGCAATCAGCCCCAGCATTTT.

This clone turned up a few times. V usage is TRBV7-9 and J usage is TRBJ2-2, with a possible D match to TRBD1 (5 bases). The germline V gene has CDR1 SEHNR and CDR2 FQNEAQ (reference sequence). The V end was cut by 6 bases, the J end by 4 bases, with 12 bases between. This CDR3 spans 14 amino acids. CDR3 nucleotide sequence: TGTGCCAGCAGTACAGGATTAGGCACCGGGGAGCTGTTTTTT. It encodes CASSTGLGTGELFF.

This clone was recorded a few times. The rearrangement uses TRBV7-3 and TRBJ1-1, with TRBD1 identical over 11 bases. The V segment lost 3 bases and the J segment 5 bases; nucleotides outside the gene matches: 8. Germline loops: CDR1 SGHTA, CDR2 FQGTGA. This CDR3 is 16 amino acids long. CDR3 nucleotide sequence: TGTGCCAGCAGCTTTGTCGGGACAGGGGGTGGAACTGAAGCTTTCTTT. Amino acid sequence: CASSFVGTGGGTEAFF.

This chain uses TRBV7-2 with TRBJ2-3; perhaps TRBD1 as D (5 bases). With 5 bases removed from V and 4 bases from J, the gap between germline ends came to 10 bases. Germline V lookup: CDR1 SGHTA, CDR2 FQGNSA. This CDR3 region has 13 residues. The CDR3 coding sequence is TGTGCCAGCAGCGTCAGGGTACCAGATACGCAGTATTTT. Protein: CASSVRVPDTQYF.

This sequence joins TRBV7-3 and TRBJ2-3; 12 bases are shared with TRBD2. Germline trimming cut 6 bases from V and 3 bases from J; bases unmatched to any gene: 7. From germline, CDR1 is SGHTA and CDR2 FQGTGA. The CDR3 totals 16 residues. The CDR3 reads CASSSGLAGITDTQYF. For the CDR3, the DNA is TGTGCCAGCAGTTCCGGACTAGCGGGAATTACAGATACGCAGTATTTT.

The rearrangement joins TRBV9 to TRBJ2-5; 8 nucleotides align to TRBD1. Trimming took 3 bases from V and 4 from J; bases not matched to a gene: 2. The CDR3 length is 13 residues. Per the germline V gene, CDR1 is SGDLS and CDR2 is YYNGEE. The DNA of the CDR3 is TGTGCCAGCAGCGGGGACAGGATAGAGACCCAGTACTTC. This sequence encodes CASSGDRIETQYF.

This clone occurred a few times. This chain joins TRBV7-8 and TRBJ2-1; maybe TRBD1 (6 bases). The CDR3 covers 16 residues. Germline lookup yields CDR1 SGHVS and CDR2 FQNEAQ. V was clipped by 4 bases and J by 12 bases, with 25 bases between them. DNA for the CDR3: TGTGCCAGCAGCTCCGCCCCCCTAACAGGGTTGATTGCGCAGTTCTTC. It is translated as CASSSAPLTGLIAQFF.

CDR3 sequence (DNA): TGTGCCAGTACACCTAGCGGGAGTTTTATTGATACGCAGTATTTT. Its translation is CASTPSGSFIDTQYF. The V and J genes are TRBV19 and TRBJ2-3, with TRBD2 matching over 10 bases. J was trimmed by 6 bases and V by 7 bases; bases with no gene match: 10. This CDR3 contains 15 residues. Germline V CDR1 and CDR2: LNHDA, SQIVND (reference sequence).

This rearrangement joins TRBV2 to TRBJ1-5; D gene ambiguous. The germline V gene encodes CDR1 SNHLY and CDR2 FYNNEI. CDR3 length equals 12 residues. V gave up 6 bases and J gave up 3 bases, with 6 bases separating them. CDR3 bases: TGTGCCAGCAGGGGCTTCAATCAGCCCCAGCATTTT. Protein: CASRGFNQPQHF.

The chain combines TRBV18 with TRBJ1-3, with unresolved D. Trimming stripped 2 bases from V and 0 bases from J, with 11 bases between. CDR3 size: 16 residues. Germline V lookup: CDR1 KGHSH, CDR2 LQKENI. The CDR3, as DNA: TGTGCCAGCTCACCATACGACTCTAGCTCTGGAAACACCATATATTTT. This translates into CASSPYDSSSGNTIYF. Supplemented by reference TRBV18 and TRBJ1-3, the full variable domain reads NAGVMQNPRHLVRRRGQEARLRCSPMKGHSHVYWYRQLPEEGLKFMVYLQKENIIDESGMPKERFSAEFPKEGPSILRIQQVVRGDSAAYFCASSPYDSSSGNTIYFGEGSWLTVV.

The CDR3 DNA reads as TGTGCCAGCCACAGGGCCGCTTATGGCTACACCTTC. Its translation is CASHRAAYGYTF. V and J are TRBV28 and TRBJ1-2; D perhaps matches TRBD1 (6 bases). CDR3 size: 12 residues. V lost 8 bases and J lost 5, with 12 bases in between. The germline V gene encodes CDR1 MDHEN and CDR2 SYDVKM.

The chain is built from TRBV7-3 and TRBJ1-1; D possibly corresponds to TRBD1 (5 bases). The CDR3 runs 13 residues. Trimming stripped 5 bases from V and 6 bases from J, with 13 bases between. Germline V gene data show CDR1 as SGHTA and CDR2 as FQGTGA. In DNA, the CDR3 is TGTGCCAGCAGCCACAGGAGTATCGCTGAAGCTTTCTTT. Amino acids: CASSHRSIAEAFF.

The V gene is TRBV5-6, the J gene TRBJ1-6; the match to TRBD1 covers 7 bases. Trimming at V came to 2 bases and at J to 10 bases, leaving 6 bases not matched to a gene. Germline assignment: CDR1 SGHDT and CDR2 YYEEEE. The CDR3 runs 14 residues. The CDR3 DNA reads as TGTGCCAGCAGCTTAATCCAACAGGGGTCACCCCTCCACTTT. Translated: CASSLIQQGSPLHF.

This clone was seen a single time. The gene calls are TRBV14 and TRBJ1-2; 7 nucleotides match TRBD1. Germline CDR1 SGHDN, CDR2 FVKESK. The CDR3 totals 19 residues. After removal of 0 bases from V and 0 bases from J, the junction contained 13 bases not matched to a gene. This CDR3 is CASSQDRVDRPNTNYGYTF. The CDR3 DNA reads TGTGCCAGCAGCCAAGATCGGGTGGACAGGCCAAACACTAACTATGGCTACACCTTC.

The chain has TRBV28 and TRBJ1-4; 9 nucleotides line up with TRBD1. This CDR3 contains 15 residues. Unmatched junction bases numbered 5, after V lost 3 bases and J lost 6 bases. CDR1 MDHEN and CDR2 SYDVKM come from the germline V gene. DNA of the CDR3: TGTGCCAGCAGTTTTGGGGGGACAGGGTATGAAAAACTGTTTTTT. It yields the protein CASSFGGTGYEKLFF.

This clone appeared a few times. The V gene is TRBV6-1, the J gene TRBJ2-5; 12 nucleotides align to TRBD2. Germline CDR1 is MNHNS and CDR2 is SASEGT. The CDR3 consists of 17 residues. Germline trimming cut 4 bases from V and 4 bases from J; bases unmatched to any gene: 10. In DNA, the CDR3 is TGTGCCAGCAGTGGGACTAGCGGGGACCCGGGGGGAGAGACCCAGTACTTC. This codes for CASSGTSGDPGGETQYF.

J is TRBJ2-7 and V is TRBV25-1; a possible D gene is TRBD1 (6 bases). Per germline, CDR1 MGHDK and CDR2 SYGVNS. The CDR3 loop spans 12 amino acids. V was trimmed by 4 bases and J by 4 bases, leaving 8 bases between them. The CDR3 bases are TGTGCCAGCAGTGCGCAGGGGTACGAGCAGTACTTC. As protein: CASSAQGYEQYF.

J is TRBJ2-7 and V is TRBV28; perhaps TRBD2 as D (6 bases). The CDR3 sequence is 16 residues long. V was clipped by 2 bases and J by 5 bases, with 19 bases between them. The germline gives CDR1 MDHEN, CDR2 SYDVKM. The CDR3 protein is CASSLIQDAGGNEQYF. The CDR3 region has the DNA TGTGCCAGCAGTTTAATACAGGACGCCGGGGGAAACGAGCAGTACTTC.

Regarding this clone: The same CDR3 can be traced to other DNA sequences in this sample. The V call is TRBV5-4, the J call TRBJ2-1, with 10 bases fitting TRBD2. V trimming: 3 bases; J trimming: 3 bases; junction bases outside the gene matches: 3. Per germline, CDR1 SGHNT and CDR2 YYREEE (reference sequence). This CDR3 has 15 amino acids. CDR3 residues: CASSSRTSGYNEQFF. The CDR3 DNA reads TGTGCCAGCAGCTCCAGGACTAGCGGCTACAATGAGCAGTTCTTC.

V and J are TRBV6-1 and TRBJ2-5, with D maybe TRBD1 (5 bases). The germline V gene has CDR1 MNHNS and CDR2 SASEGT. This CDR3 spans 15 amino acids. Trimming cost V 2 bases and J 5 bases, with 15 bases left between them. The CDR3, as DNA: TGTGCCAGCAGTGAAAATACGGCAAAGGGGGAGACCCAGTACTTC. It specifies CASSENTAKGETQYF.

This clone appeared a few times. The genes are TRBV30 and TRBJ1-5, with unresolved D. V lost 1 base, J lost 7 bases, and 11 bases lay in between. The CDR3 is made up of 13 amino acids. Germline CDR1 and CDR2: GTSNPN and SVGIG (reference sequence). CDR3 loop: CAWSARSEQPQHF. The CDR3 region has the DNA TGTGCCTGGAGTGCCAGGTCAGAACAGCCCCAGCATTTT. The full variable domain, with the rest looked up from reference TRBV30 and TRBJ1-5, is SQTIHQWPATLVQPVGSPLSLECTVEGTSNPNLYWYRQAAGRGLQLLFYSVGIGQISSEVPQNLSASRPQDRQFILSSKKLLLSDSGFYLCAWSARSEQPQHFGDGTRLSIL.

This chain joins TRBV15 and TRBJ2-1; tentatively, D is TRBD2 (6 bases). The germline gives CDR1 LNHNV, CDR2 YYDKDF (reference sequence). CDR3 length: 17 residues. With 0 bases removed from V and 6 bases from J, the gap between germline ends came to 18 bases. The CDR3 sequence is CATSRDTGTPRLNEQFF. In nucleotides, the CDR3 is TGTGCCACCAGCAGAGATACCGGGACTCCCAGACTCAATGAGCAGTTCTTC. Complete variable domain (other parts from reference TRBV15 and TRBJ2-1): DAMVIQNPRYQVTQFGKPVTLSCSQTLNHNVMYWYQQKSSQAPKLLFHYYDKDFNNEADTPDNFQSRRPNTSFCFLDIRSPGLGDTAMYLCATSRDTGTPRLNEQFFGPGTRLTVL.

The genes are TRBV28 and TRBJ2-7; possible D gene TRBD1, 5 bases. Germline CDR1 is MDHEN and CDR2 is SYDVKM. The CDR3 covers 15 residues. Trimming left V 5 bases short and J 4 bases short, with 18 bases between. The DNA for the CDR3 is TGTGCCAGCAGTAACCCTCAGGGATCGTTATACGAGCAGTACTTC. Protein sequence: CASSNPQGSLYEQYF.

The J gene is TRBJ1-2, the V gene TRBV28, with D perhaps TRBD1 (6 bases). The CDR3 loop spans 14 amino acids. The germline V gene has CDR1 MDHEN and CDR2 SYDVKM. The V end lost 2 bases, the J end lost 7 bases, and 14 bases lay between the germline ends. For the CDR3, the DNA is TGTGCCAGCAGTTTAAGTGTGGGGGCTGGTGGCTACACCTTC. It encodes CASSLSVGAGGYTF.

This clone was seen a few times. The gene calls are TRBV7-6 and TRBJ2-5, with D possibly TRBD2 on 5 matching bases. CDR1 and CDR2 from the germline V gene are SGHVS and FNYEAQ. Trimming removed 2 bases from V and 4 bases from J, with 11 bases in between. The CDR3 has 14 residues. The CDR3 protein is CASSLMREGETQYF. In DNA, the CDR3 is TGTGCCAGCAGCTTAATGAGGGAAGGAGAGACCCAGTACTTC.

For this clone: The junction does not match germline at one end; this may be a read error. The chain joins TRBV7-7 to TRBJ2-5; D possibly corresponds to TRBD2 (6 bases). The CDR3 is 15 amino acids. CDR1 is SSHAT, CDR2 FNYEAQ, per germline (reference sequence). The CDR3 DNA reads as TGTGCTAGCAGCTTAGGGACTGGGGTGGGAGAGACCCAGTACTTC. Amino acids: CASSLGTGVGETQYF. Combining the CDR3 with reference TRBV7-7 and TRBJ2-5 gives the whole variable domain GAGVSQSPRYKVTKRGQDVTLRCDPISSHATLYWYQQALGQGPEFLTYFNYEAQPDKSGLPSDRFSAERPEGSISTLTIQRTEQRDSAMYRCASSLGTGVGETQYFGPGTRLLVL.

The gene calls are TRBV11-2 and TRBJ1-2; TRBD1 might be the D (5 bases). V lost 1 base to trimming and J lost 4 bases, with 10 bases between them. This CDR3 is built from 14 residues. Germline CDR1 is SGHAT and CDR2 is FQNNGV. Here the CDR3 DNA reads TGTGCCAGCAGCTTAGTTGGGGCGAGCTATGGCTACACCTTC. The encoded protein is CASSLVGASYGYTF.

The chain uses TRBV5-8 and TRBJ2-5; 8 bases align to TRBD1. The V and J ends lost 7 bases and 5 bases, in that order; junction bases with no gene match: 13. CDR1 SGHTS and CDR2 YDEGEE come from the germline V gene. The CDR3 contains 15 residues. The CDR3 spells CASVNWGNRGETQYF. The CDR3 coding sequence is TGTGCCAGCGTAAACTGGGGGAACAGGGGGGAGACCCAGTACTTC.

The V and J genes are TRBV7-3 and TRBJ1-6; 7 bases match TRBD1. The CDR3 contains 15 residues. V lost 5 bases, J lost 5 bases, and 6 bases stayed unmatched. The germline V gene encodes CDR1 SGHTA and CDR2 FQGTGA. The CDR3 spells CASSPTGLDNSPLHF. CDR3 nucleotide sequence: TGTGCCAGCAGCCCGACAGGGTTGGATAATTCACCCCTCCACTTT.